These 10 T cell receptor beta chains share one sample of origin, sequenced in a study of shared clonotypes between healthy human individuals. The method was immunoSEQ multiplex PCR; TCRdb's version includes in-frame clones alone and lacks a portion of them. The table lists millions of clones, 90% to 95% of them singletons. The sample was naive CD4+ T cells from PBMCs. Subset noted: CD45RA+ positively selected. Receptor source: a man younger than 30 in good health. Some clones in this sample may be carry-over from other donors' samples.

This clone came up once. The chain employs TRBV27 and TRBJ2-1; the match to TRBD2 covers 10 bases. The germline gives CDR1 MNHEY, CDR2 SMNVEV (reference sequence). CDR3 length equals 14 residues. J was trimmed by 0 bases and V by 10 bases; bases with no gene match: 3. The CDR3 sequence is CATVAGGSYNEQFF. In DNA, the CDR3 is TGTGCCACCGTAGCGGGGGGCTCCTACAATGAGCAGTTCTTC.

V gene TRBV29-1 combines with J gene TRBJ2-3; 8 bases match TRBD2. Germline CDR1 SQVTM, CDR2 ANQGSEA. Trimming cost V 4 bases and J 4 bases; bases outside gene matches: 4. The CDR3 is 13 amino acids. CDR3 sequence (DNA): TGCAGCGTTGGGAGCGGGAGTGCAGATACGCAGTATTTT. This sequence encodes CSVGSGSADTQYF.

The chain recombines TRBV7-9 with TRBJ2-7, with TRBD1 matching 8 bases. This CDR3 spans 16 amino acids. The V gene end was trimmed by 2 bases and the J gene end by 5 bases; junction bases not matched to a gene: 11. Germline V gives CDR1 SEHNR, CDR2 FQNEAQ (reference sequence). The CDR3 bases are TGTGCCAGCAGCTTACTTGCCAGGACAGGGTACCACGAGCAGTACTTC. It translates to CASSLLARTGYHEQYF.

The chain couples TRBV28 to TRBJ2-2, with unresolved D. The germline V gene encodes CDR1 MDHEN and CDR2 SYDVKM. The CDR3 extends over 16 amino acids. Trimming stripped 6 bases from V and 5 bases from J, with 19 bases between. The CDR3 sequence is CASRIRNGRITGELFF. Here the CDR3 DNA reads TGTGCCAGCAGAATTAGGAACGGACGAATAACCGGGGAGCTGTTTTTT.

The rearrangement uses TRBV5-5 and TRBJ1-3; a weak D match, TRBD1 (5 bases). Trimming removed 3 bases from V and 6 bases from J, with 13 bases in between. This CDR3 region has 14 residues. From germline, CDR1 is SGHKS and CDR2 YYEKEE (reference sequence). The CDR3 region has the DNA TGTGCCAGCAGCTCGAGGGGTCTGGAAAACACCATATATTTT. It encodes CASSSRGLENTIYF.

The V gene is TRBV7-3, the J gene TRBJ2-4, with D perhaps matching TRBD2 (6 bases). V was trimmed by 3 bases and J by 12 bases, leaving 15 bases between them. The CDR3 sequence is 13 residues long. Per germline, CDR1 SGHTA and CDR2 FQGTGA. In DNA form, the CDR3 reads TGTGCCAGCAGCTTCTTGGAGGGAAGCGGTCAGTACTTC. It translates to CASSFLEGSGQYF.

The CDR3 here is CASKVGNIQYF. As DNA, the CDR3 is TGTGCCTCAAAGGTGGGAAACATTCAGTACTTC. The rearrangement joins TRBV25-1 to TRBJ2-4; D unclear. Per the germline V gene, CDR1 is MGHDK and CDR2 is SYGVNS. The CDR3 loop spans 11 amino acids. Trimming stripped 11 bases from V and 6 bases from J, with 11 bases between.

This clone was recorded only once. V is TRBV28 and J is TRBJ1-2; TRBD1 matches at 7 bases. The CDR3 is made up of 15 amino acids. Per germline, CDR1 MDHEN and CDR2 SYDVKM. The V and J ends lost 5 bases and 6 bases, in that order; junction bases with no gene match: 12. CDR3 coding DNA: TGTGCCAGCAGTCGGGTGACAGGGTCGTTTCATGGCTACACCTTC. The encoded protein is CASSRVTGSFHGYTF.

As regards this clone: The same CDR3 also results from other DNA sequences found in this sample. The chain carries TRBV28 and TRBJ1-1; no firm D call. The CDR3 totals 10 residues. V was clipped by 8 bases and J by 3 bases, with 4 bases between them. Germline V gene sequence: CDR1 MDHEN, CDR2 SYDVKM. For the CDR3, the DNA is TGTGCCAGCTCGGACACTGAAGCTTTCTTT. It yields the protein CASSDTEAFF.

The CDR3 protein is CASSLVPATEAFF. The CDR3, as DNA: TGTGCCAGCAGCCTCGTCCCCGCGACTGAAGCTTTCTTT. The rearrangement links TRBV7-9 to TRBJ1-1; D remains ambiguous. The CDR3 spans 13 residues. Germline V gene sequence: CDR1 SEHNR, CDR2 FQNEAQ (reference sequence). The V gene lost 5 bases and the J gene lost 5 bases, with 12 bases spanning the gap.